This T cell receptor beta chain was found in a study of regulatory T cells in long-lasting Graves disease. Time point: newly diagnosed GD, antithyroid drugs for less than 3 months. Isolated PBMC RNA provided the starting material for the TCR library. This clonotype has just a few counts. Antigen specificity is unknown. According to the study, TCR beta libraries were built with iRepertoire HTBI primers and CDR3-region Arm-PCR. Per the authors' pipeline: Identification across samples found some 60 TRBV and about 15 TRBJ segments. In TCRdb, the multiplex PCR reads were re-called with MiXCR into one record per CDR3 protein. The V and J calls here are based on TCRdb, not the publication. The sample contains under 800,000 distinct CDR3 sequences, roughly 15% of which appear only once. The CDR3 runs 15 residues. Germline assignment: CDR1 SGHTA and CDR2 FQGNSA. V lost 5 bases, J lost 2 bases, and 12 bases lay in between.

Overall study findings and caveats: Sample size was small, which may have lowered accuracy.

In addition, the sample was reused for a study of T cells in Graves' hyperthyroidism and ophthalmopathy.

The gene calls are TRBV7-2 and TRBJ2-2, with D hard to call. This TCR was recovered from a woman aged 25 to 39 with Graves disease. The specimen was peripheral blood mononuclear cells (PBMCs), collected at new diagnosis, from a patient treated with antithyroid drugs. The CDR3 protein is CASSPSRINTGELFF. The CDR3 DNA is TGTGCCAGCAGCCCGAGCAGGATCAACACCGGGGAGCTGTTTTTT.